The clone carrying this T cell receptor (beta chain) has a handful of counts. Its antigen is not identified. This record belongs to a study of T cells in Graves' hyperthyroidism and ophthalmopathy. Diagnoses were made from clinical symptoms, serum measures (thyroxine and TRAb), thyroid ultrasound and orbital computed tomography. Study-level findings and limits: Using 13 V-J features, a model discriminated ophthalmopathy from stable hyperthyroidism.

CDR3 size: 18 residues. V lost 0 bases and J lost 0, with 15 bases in between. Germline CDR1 reads SGHRS; CDR2 reads YFSETQ. TCR beta CDR3 regions were amplified from RNA transcripts. HTBI primers were the set used in a first-round RT-PCR of the TCR CDR3. TCRdb reanalysed the multiplex PCR reads using MiXCR and keeps one entry per CDR3 protein. Altogether 620,000 or so distinct CDR3 sequences are present, around 15% being singletons, with the ten largest covering roughly an eighth. The sample was blood. This chain uses TRBV5-1 with TRBJ2-2; maybe TRBD1 (6 bases). This clonotype was obtained from a woman aged 45-60 years with Graves' ophthalmopathy. This chain's CDR3 is CASSLDGQPIANTGELFF. The CDR3 DNA follows: TGCGCCAGCAGCTTGGACGGACAGCCTATCGCGAACACCGGGGAGCTGTTTTTT.